This T cell receptor (beta chain) was sequenced for a study of T cells expressing NK-cell markers. Study as a whole: The authors sequenced eight donors, of whom seven were HCMV-seropositive and one was seronegative. General study results and limits: Certain NKG2C+ T cell clones were expanded, and their HCMV specificity remained unclear. Roughly 6 donors showed dominant NKG2C+ clonotypes comprising roughly 1.0-7.0% of their CD8+ T cells.

This CDR3 has 12 residues. Germline CDR1 and CDR2: MGHDK and SYGVNS. Reprocessing the 5' RACE reads, TCRdb reports a single entry for every CDR3 protein and omits DNA. The sample includes 500,000 to 600,000 distinct CDR3 sequences. As regards this clonotype: Its specificity is unknown.

The sample taken for sequencing was blood T cells: a sorted CD56 or NKG2C T cell subset, CD4+ or CD8+ T cells, or bulk PBMC T cells (not recorded which). J is TRBJ1-2 and V is TRBV25-1; the D call from TCRdb, TRBD1, cannot be confirmed without DNA. The TCR was taken from a man aged 18 to 29 in good health. This CDR3 reads CASSGTGYGYTF.